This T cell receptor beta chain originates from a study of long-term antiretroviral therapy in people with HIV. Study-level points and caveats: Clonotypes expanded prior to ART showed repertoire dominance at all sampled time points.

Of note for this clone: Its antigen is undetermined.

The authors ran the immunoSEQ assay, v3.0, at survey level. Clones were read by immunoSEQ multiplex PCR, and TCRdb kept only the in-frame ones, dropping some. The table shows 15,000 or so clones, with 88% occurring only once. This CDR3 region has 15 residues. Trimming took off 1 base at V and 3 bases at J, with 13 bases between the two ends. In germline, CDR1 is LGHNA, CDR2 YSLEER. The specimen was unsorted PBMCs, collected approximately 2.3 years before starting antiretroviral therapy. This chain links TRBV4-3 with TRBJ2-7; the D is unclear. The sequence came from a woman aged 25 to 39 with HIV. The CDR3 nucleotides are TGCGCCAGCAGCCAAGCCCGGGCACCAATCTACGAGCAGTACTTC. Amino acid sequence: CASSQARAPIYEQYF.